The 13 T cell receptor beta chains listed next were all sequenced from one sample in a study of cytomegalovirus exposure and HLA in healthy donors (dated by TCRdb to about 2017). The library was prepared using the immunoSEQ multiplex PCR assay. The multiplex PCR relied on a mix of 60 forward primers for TCR Vbeta segments and 13 reverse primers for TCR Jbeta segments. This is the immuneACCESS table as TCRdb keeps it, with only in-frame sequences that have V and J called. A part of the clones is gone; compared with another copy, unresolved V genes explain less than half, and the rest is unexplained. In this sample the table shows some 110,000 clones, 75% to 85% of which occur a single time. The biggest ten clones account for around 4% of the sample. The sample taken for sequencing was PBMCs. These receptors originate from a man aged 40-50 years in good health and CMV-seronegative.

This chain connects TRBV18 to TRBJ2-2; 7 bases fit TRBD1. V shed 2 bases and J 2 bases; nucleotides not matched to a gene: 8. The CDR3 is 17 amino acids. CDR1 KGHSH and CDR2 LQKENI come from the germline V gene. Here the CDR3 reads CASSPTGTVANTGELFF. The CDR3 DNA is TGTGCCAGCTCACCAACGGGGACAGTGGCCAACACCGGGGAGCTGTTTTTT.

The chain uses TRBV2 and TRBJ2-3; D gene uncertain. The ends were cut back, 2 bases at V and 4 bases at J, with 4 bases in the middle. CDR3 size: 12 residues. Germline CDR1 reads SNHLY; CDR2 reads FYNNEI. Here the CDR3 reads CASSESADTQYF. In DNA form, the CDR3 reads TGTGCCAGCAGTGAAAGCGCAGATACGCAGTATTTT.

This chain joins TRBV9 and TRBJ2-5; 7 bases line up with TRBD2. The DNA end is a closer match to TRBJ2-7, so the J assignment may be wrong. The CDR3 sequence is 16 residues long. Germline CDR1 reads SGDLS; CDR2 reads YYNGEE. The CDR3 is CASSGPSTGGSYEQYF. CDR3 in DNA: TGTGCCAGCAGCGGGCCTTCAACGGGGGGATCCTACGAGCAGTACTTC.

The table lists this clone with a count of one. The chain employs TRBV10-3 and TRBJ1-2, with D possibly being TRBD1 (5 bases). The germline gives CDR1 ENHRY, CDR2 SYGVKD. The V and J ends lost 0 bases and 5 bases respectively, with 13 bases between them. The CDR3 length is 15 residues. The CDR3 here is CAISESPPSGYGYTF. CDR3 coding DNA: TGTGCCATCAGTGAGTCGCCCCCCTCAGGGTATGGCTACACCTTC.

The rearrangement links TRBV20-1 to TRBJ1-1, with D hard to call. Germline-derived CDR1 and CDR2 are DFQATT and SNEGSKA (reference sequence). The CDR3 extends over 11 amino acids. V lost 2 bases and J lost 8, with 9 bases in between. The DNA for the CDR3 is TGCAGTGCTAGACCCGGTGCAGAAGCTTTCTTT. This codes for CSARPGAEAFF.

The V and J genes are TRBV4-3 and TRBJ2-7, with D unresolved. This CDR3 spans 15 amino acids. Trimming took off 0 bases at V and 2 bases at J, with 11 bases between the two ends. Germline CDR1 reads LGHNA; CDR2 reads YSLEER. CDR3 nucleotides: TGCGCCAGCAGCCAAGATAGCCTAGGTACCTACGAGCAGTACTTC. It is translated as CASSQDSLGTYEQYF.

CDR3 sequence (DNA): TGTGCCAGCAGCTCGAAGCGGGGGGGCAGTGATACGCAGTATTTT. Encoded protein: CASSSKRGGSDTQYF. The chain uses TRBV7-2 and TRBJ2-3; 10 positions agree with TRBD2. The CDR3 is 15 residues long. Germline CDR1 reads SGHTA; CDR2 reads FQGNSA. The V segment lost 4 bases and the J segment 6 bases; nucleotides outside the gene matches: 7.

CDR3 nucleotide sequence: TGTGCCAGTACCCCGGGAGCGTGGGTGCCCCAGCATTTT. Translation gives CASTPGAWVPQHF. V gene TRBV19 combines with J gene TRBJ1-5; D uncertain. Germline V lookup: CDR1 LNHDA, CDR2 SQIVND (reference sequence). The CDR3 has 13 amino acids. Trimming stripped 7 bases from V and 9 bases from J, with 16 bases between.

The chain joins TRBV7-9 to TRBJ2-1, with D possibly matching TRBD1 (6 bases). Germline CDR1 is SEHNR and CDR2 is FQNEAQ (reference sequence). CDR3 length equals 14 residues. V was shortened by 2 bases and J by 5 bases, with 10 bases between the two germline ends. The CDR3 bases are TGTGCCAGCAGCTTAAGGACAGTCCACAATGAGCAGTTCTTC. Translated, it gives CASSLRTVHNEQFF. Complete variable domain (other parts from reference TRBV7-9 and TRBJ2-1): DTGVSQNPRHKITKRGQNVTFRCDPISEHNRLYWYRQTLGQGPEFLTYFQNEAQLEKSRLLSDRFSAERPKGSFSTLEIQRTEQGDSAMYLCASSLRTVHNEQFFGPGTRLTVL.

CDR3 amino acids: CASSFLAGAGEQYF. CDR3 DNA: TGTGCCAGCAGCTTCTTAGCGGGGGCGGGAGAGCAGTACTTC. This chain links TRBV5-4 with TRBJ2-5; TRBD2 matches at 9 bases. The ends lost 2 bases at V and 11 bases at J; junction bases unmatched: 10. CDR3 length: 14 amino acids. In germline, CDR1 is SGHNT, CDR2 YYREEE (reference sequence).

V is TRBV7-9 and J is TRBJ1-2; 11 bases line up with TRBD1. The CDR3 spans 14 residues. V was clipped by 3 bases and J by 8 bases; unmatched bases: 5. CDR1 and CDR2 (germline): SEHNR, FQNEAQ (reference sequence). The CDR3 sequence is CASSFGQGAKGYTF. The CDR3 DNA follows: TGTGCCAGCAGCTTCGGACAGGGGGCAAAGGGCTACACCTTC.

This clone was seen only a few times. The V and J genes are TRBV7-9 and TRBJ2-1; 8 positions agree with TRBD1. The CDR3 is 17 residues long. Germline assignment: CDR1 SEHNR and CDR2 FQNEAQ (reference sequence). The V gene end was trimmed by 5 bases and the J gene end by 0 bases; junction bases not matched to a gene: 9. The CDR3 is CASSRSFQGASYNEQFF. CDR3 DNA: TGTGCCAGCAGCCGAAGCTTCCAGGGGGCCTCCTACAATGAGCAGTTCTTC.

This clone appeared a single time. The J gene is TRBJ2-2, the V gene TRBV7-9, with D uncertain. The CDR3 sequence is 15 residues long. V lost 3 bases and J lost 7, with 15 bases in between. CDR1 is SEHNR and CDR2 is FQNEAQ in the germline V gene (reference sequence). CDR3 in amino acids: CASSFNFGEYGELFF. The CDR3 region has the DNA TGTGCCAGCAGCTTTAATTTCGGAGAGTACGGGGAGCTGTTTTTT.